A single sample gave rise to the 19 T cell receptor beta chains below, sequenced in a study of PD-1 blockade in mismatch repair-deficient tumors. Sequencing was performed with immunoSEQ multiplex PCR; in TCRdb, only in-frame clones are kept and a portion is missing. Of 100,000 or so clones listed, 70% to 85% are singletons. The material was peripheral blood, obtained approximately 35 weeks after starting pembrolizumab. The origin of the receptors is an adult with mismatch repair-deficient cancer.

This clone was counted once. The chain uses TRBV10-3 and TRBJ1-1; 9 bases map to TRBD1. Germline loops: CDR1 ENHRY, CDR2 SYGVKD. The CDR3 consists of 15 residues. J lost 5 bases, V lost 3 bases, and 7 bases had no gene match. CDR3: CAISDLQGARTEAFF. CDR3 nucleotides: TGTGCCATCAGTGACCTACAGGGGGCGAGGACTGAAGCTTTCTTT.

The count of this clone is one. The rearrangement uses TRBV19 and TRBJ2-2; TRBD2 agrees at 7 bases. Germline CDR1 and CDR2: LNHDA and SQIVND (reference sequence). J gave up 3 bases and V 8 bases, and 6 bases lay outside the gene matches. The CDR3 extends over 14 amino acids. CDR3 residues: CASSPGLYTGELFF. DNA of the CDR3: TGTGCCAGTTCACCGGGACTATACACCGGGGAGCTGTTTTTT.

This clone occurred once. One end of the junction varies from germline; a read error may be responsible. The chain recombines TRBV7-9 with TRBJ2-7; 7 bases match TRBD2. Germline CDR1 and CDR2: SEHNR and FQNEAQ (reference sequence). The length of the CDR3 is 13 residues. This chain's CDR3 is CASSGTSTYEQYF. Here the CDR3 DNA reads TGCGCCAGCAGCGGGACGTCAACCTACGAGCAGTACTTC.

This clone was seen a single time. CDR3 nucleotides: TGTGCCAGCAGTGCATTCCTACAGGGGGAGCAGTTCTTC. Translating it yields CASSAFLQGEQFF. J is TRBJ2-1 and V is TRBV6-4; 7 nucleotides align to TRBD1. Germline V lookup: CDR1 MRHNA, CDR2 SNTAGT. This CDR3 contains 13 residues. With V trimmed by 4 bases and J by 10 bases, 7 bases remained unmatched.

This clone showed up just once. This rearrangement joins TRBV5-6 to TRBJ1-1; D unclear. Trimming removed 4 bases at V and 6 bases at J, with 10 bases between. This CDR3 is built from 12 residues. Germline V gene sequence: CDR1 SGHDT, CDR2 YYEEEE. The DNA for the CDR3 is TGTGCCAGCAGCCCCGGGCAAGCTGAAGCTTTCTTT. It is translated as CASSPGQAEAFF.

The V gene is TRBV7-3, the J gene TRBJ2-5; D may match TRBD1 or TRBD2 (5 bases each). The CDR3 contains 13 residues. V was trimmed by 1 base and J by 7 bases, leaving 10 bases between them. Germline-derived CDR1 and CDR2 are SGHTA and FQGTGA. CDR3 DNA: TGTGCCAGCAGCTTAATAGGGGACGGGACCCAGTACTTC. It encodes CASSLIGDGTQYF.

The J gene is TRBJ2-1, the V gene TRBV9; tentatively, D is TRBD1 or TRBD2 (5 bases each). CDR3 length: 15 residues. Trimming removed 3 bases at V and 0 bases at J, with 10 bases between. Per the germline V gene, CDR1 is SGDLS and CDR2 is YYNGEE. DNA of the CDR3: TGTGCCAGCAGCGGAGGGACGAGCTCCTACAATGAGCAGTTCTTC. This codes for CASSGGTSSYNEQFF.

The V gene is TRBV16, the J gene TRBJ1-5, with D perhaps matching TRBD1 (5 bases). Germline lookup yields CDR1 KGHSY and CDR2 FQNENV. CDR3 length equals 16 residues. V was pared by 1 base and J by 4 bases, with 14 bases between. CDR3 amino acids: CASSQLSWGLNQPQHF. The CDR3 bases are TGTGCCAGCAGCCAATTATCGTGGGGCCTTAATCAGCCCCAGCATTTT.

This sequence joins TRBV11-2 and TRBJ2-1; D is uncertain. From germline, CDR1 is SGHAT and CDR2 FQNNGV. V was pared by 5 bases and J by 2 bases, with 7 bases between. This CDR3 has 13 amino acids. CDR3 in DNA: TGTGCCAGCAGCGCCCGGGCCTACAATGAGCAGTTCTTC. Amino acids: CASSARAYNEQFF. Full variable domain (missing parts from reference TRBV11-2 and TRBJ2-1): EAGVAQSPRYKIIEKRQSVAFWCNPISGHATLYWYQQILGQGPKLLIQFQNNGVVDDSQLPKDRFSAERLKGVDSTLKIQPAKLEDSAVYLCASSARAYNEQFFGPGTRLTVL.

The V and J genes are TRBV19 and TRBJ2-1; 14 bases align to TRBD2. After removal of 4 bases from V and 6 bases from J, the junction contained 8 bases not matched to a gene. The CDR3 runs 17 residues. Germline-derived CDR1 and CDR2 are LNHDA and SQIVND (reference sequence). In nucleotides, the CDR3 is TGTGCCAGTAGTAAAGGACCCGGGACTAGCGGGAGCAATGAGCAGTTCTTC. This gives the protein CASSKGPGTSGSNEQFF.

This clone was recorded only once. The chain has TRBV11-3 and TRBJ2-7, with a weak D call TRBD1 (5 bases). The CDR3 spans 13 residues. Germline V gene lookup returns CDR1 SGHNT and CDR2 YENEEA. Between the trimmed V and J ends, which lost 3 bases and 6 bases, there was a span of 12 bases. CDR3 in amino acids: CASSFGAPGEQYF. CDR3 DNA: TGTGCCAGCAGCTTTGGGGCCCCCGGCGAGCAGTACTTC.

The chain carries TRBV5-1 and TRBJ1-5, with TRBD1 matching 7 bases. CDR3 size: 15 residues. The J segment lost 4 bases and the V segment lost 0 bases, leaving 4 bases of the junction unmatched. Germline V lookup: CDR1 SGHRS, CDR2 YFSETQ. The CDR3 loop reads CASSLGDRDNQPQHF. CDR3 DNA: TGCGCCAGCAGCTTGGGGGACAGAGATAATCAGCCCCAGCATTTT.

This clone was observed a few times. The chain is built from TRBV5-4 and TRBJ2-1; D possibly matches TRBD1 or TRBD2 (6 bases each). CDR3 length equals 16 residues. V was clipped by 4 bases and J by 4 bases, with 18 bases between them. The germline V gene encodes CDR1 SGHNT and CDR2 YYREEE (reference sequence). CDR3 amino acids: CASSPITSGAYNEQFF. The CDR3 region has the DNA TGTGCCAGCAGCCCGATAACCTCGGGGGCTTACAATGAGCAGTTCTTC.

V is TRBV6-5 and J is TRBJ1-1; the match to TRBD1 covers 7 bases. Germline loops: CDR1 MNHEY, CDR2 SVGAGI. CDR3 length: 14 residues. J lost 5 bases, V lost 4 bases, and 7 bases had no gene match. The CDR3 DNA sequence: TGTGCCAGCAGTTCTCGACAGGGATGGACTGAAGCTTTCTTT. Its protein product is CASSSRQGWTEAFF.

The J gene is TRBJ2-3, the V gene TRBV7-2; no firm D call. The CDR3 length is 15 residues. CDR1 and CDR2 from the germline V gene are SGHTA and FQGNSA. Trimming took off 3 bases at V and 0 bases at J, with 10 bases between the two ends. CDR3 region: CASSFFADSTDTQYF. CDR3 DNA sequence: TGTGCCAGCAGCTTTTTCGCCGACAGCACAGATACGCAGTATTTT.

This clone appeared a few times. The rearrangement joins TRBV4-1 to TRBJ1-2; D unresolved. The CDR3 contains 14 residues. V lost 0 bases and J 6 bases, leaving 11 bases between the germline ends. The germline CDR1 and CDR2 sequences are MGHRA and YSYEKL. The CDR3 DNA is TGCGCCAGCAGCCAAGATCTAGGGCGCGATGGCTACACCTTC. Translation: CASSQDLGRDGYTF.

This chain joins TRBV7-6 and TRBJ2-3; 9 bases fit TRBD2. This CDR3 comprises 15 residues. V gave up 3 bases and J gave up 2 bases; unmatched junction bases: 3. CDR1 SGHVS and CDR2 FNYEAQ come from the germline V gene. CDR3 loop: CASSLAGGYTDTQYF. The CDR3 bases are TGTGCCAGCAGCTTGGCGGGAGGGTACACAGATACGCAGTATTTT.

The chain uses TRBV11-1 and TRBJ1-1; 7 bases match TRBD1. The CDR3 loop spans 14 amino acids. Germline V gene sequence: CDR1 SGHAT, CDR2 FQDESV (reference sequence). V shed 2 bases, J shed 1 base, and the junction held 1 base outside the gene matches. For the CDR3, the DNA is TGTGCCAGCAGCTTACAGGGGGAGAACACTGAAGCTTTCTTT. It is translated as CASSLQGENTEAFF.

This clone is a singleton in its sample. The rearrangement uses TRBV5-1 and TRBJ2-7; D uncertain. The V gene lost 0 bases and the J gene lost 0 bases, with 13 bases spanning the gap. CDR3 length: 16 residues. Germline values: CDR1 SGHRS, CDR2 YFSETQ. The DNA of the CDR3 is TGCGCCAGCAGCTTGGTTCCTCAGGATAGCTCCTACGAGCAGTACTTC. Its protein product is CASSLVPQDSSYEQYF.